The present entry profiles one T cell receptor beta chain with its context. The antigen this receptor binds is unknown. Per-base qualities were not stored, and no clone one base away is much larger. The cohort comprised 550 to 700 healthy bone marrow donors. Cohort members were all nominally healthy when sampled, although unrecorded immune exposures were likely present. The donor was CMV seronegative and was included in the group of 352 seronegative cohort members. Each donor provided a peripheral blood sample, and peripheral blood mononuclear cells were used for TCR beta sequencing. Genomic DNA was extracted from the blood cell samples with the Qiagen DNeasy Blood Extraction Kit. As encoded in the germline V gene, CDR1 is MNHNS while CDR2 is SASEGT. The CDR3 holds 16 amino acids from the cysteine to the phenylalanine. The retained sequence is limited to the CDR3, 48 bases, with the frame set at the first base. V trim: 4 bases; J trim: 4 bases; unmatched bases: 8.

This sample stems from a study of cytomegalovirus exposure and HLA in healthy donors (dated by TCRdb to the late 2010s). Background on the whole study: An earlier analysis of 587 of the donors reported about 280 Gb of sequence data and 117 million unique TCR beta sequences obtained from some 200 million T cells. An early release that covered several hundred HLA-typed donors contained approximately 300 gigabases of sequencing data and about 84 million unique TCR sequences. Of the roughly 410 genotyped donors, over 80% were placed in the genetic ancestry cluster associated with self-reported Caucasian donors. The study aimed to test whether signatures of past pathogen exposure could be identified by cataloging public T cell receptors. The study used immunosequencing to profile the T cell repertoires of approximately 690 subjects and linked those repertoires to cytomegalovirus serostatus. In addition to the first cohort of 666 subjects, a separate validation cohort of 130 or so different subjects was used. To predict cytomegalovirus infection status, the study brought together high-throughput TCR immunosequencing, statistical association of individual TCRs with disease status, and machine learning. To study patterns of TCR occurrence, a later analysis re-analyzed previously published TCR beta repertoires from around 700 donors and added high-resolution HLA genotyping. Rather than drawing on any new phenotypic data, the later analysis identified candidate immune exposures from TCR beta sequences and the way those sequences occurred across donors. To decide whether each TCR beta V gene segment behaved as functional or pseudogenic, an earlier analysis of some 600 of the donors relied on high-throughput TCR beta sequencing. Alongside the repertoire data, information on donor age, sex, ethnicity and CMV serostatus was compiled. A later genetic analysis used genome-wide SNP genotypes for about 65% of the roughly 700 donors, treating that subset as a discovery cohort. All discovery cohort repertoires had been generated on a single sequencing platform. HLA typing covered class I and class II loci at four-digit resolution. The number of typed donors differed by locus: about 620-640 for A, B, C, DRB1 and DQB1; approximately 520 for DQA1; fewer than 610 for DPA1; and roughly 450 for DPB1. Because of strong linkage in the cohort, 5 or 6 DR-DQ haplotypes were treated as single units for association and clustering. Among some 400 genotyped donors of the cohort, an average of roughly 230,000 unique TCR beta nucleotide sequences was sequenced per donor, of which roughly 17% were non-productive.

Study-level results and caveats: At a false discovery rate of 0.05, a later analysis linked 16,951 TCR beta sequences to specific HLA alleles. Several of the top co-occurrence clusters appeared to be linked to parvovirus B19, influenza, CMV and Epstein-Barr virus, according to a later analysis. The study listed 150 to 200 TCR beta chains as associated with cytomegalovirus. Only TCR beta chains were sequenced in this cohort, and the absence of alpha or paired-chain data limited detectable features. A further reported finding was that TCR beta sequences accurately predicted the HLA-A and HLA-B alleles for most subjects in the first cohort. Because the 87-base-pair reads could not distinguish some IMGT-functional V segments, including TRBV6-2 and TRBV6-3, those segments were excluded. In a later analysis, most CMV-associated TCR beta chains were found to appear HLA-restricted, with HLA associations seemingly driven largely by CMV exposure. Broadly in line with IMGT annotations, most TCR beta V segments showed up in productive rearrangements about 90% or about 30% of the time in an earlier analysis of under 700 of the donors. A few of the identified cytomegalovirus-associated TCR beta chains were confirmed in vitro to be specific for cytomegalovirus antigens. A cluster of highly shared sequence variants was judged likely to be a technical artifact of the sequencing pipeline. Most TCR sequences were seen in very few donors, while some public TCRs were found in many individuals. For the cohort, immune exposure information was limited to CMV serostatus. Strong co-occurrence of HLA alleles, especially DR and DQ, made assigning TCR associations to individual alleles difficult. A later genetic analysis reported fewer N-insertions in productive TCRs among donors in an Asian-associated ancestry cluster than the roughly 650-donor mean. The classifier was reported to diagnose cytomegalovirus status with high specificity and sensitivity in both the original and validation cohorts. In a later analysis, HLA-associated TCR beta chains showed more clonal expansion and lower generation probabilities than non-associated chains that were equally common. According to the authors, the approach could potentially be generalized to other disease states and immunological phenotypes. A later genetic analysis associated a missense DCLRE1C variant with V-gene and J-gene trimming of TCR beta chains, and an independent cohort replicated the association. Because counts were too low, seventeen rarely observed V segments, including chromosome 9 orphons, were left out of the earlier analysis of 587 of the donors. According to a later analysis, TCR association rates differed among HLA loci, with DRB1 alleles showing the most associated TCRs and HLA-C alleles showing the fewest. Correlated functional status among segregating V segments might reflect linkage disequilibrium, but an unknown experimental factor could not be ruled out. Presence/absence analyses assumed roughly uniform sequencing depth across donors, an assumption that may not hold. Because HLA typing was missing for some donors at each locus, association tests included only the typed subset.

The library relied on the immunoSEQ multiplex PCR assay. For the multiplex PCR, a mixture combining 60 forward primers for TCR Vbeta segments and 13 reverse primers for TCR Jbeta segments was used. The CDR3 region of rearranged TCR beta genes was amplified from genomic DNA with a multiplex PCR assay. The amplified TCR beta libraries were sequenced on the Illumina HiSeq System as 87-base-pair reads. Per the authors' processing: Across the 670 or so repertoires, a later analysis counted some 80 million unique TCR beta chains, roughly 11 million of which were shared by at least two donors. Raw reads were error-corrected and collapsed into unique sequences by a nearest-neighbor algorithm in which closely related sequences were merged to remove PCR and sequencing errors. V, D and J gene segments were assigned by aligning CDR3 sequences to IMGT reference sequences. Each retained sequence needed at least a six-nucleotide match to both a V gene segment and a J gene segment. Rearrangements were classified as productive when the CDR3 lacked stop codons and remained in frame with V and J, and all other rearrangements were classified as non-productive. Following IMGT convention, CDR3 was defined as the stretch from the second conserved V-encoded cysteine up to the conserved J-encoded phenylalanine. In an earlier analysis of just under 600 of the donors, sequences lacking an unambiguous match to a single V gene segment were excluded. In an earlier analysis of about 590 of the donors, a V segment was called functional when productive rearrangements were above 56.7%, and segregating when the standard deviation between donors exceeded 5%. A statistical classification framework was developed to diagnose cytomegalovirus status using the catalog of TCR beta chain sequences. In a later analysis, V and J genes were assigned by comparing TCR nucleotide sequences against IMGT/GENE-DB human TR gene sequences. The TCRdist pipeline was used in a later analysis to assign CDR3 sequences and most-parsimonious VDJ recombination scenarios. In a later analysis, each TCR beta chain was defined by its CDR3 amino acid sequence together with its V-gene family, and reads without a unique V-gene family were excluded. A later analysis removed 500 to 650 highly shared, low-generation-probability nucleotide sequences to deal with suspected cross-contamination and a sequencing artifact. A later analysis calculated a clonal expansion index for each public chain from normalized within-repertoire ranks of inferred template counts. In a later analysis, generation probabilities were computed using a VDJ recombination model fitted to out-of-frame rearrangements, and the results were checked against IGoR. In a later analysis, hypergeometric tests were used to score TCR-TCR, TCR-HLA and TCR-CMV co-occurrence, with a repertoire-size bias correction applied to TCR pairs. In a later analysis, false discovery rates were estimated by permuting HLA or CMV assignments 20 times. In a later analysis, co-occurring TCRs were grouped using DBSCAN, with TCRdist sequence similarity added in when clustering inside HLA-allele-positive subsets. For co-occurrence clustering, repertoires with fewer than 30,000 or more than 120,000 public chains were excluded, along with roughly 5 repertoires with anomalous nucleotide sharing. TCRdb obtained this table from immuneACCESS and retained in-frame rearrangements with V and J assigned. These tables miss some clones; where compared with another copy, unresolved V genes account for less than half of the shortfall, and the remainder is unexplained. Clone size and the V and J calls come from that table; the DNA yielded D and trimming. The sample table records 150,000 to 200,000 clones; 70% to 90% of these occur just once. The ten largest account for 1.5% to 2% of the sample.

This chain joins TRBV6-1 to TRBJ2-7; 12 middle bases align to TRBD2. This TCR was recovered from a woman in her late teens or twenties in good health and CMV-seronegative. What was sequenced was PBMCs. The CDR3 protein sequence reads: CASSGTRTSGTYEQYF. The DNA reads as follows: TGTGCCAGCAGTGGGACGAGGACTAGCGGGACGTACGAGCAGTACTTC.